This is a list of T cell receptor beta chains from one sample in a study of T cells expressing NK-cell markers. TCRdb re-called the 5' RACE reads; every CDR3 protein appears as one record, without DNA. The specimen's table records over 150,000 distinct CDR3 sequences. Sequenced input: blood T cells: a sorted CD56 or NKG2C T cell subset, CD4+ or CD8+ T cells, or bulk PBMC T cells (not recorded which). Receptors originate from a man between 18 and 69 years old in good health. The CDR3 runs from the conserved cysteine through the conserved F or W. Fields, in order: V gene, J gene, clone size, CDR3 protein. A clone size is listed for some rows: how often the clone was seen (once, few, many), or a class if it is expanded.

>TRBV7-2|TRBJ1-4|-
CASSMTSGQGSEKLFF
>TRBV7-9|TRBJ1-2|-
CASSFPAAMYYGYTF
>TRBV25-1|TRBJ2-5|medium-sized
CASSERGHQETQYF
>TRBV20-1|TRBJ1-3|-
CSATTGVINTIYF
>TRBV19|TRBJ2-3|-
CASRREWDRVTDTQYF
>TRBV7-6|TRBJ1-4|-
CASSLDGRGKLFF
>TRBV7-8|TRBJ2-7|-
CASSPWDTSYEQYF
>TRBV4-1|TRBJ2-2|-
CASSQDQGGYTGELFF
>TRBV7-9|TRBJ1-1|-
CASSRNNDMNTEAFF
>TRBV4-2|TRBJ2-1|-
CASSQATTGLAGREQFF
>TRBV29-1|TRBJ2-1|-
CSVEEALGGPNEQFF
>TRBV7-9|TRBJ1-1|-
CASIHPTYPTEAFF
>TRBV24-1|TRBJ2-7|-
CATSPRHEQYF
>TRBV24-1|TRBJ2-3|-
CATTTGGPDTQYF
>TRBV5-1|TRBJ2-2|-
CASSLPSTSTGELFF
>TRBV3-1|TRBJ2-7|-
CASSHLTGGGYEQYF
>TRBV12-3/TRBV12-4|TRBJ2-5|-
CASSRLAPQRQETQYF
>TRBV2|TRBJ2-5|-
CASSEDSTVQETQYF
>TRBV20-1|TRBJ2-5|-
CSAKGGQGVPQIQETQYF
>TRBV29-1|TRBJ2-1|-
CSVGDPGELYNEQFF
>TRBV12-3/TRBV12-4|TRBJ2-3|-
CASSFGGAGTDTQYF
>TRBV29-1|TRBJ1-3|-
CSVEEGLSSGNTIYF
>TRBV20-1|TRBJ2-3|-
CSASSAGDSTDTQYF
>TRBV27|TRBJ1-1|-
CASSYRGLYTEAFF
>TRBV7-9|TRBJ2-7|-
CASSLALPGTGSNEQYF
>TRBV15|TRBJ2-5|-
CATSREQLETQYF
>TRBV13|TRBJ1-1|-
CASSPPGALPGAFF
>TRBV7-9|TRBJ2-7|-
CASSSTGQGKSYEQYF
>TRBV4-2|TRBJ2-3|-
CASSQASGGADTQYF
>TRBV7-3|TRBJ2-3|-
CASTMNPRGTDTQYF
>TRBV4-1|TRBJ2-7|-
CASSQVGDSTYEQYF
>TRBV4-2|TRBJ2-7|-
CASSPKAGSSYEQYF
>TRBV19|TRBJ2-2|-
CASSIAGVYTGELFF
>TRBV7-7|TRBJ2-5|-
CASSALGGQETQYF
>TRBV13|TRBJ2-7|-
CASSLGLGGGSYEQYF
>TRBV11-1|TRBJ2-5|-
CASSLLVAVQETQYF
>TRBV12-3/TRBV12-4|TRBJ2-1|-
CASTLGEKQFF
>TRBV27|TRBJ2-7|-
CASGDRWGPGEQYF